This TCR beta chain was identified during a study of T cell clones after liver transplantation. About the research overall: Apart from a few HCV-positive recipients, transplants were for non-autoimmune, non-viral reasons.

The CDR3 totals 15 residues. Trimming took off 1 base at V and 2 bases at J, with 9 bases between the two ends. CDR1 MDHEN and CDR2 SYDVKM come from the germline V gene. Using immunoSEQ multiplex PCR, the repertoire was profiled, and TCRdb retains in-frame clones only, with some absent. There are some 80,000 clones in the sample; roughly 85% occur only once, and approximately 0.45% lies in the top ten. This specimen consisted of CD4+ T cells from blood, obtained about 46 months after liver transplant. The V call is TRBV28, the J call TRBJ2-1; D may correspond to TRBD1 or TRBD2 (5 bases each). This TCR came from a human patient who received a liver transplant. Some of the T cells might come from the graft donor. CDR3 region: CASSLSRDPYNEQFF. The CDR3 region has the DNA TGTGCCAGCAGTTTATCCAGGGACCCCTACAATGAGCAGTTCTTC.